Below, 21 T cell receptor beta chains from the same sample are listed, as sequenced in a study of blood T cells in healthy people across ages. Primers used in a second PCR of roughly 6 to 12 cycles were a sample-barcoded 5' primer and a J-beta primer mix. TCRdb ran MiXCR on the 5' RACE reads and lists one entry per CDR3 protein. The sample yields 1.8 million or so distinct CDR3 sequences, 30% to 40% seen once. Sequenced: blood. The receptors derive from a human donor in good health.

The CDR3 loop is CASSLMTGGDGYTF. The DNA of the CDR3 is TGCGCCAGCAGCTTAATGACAGGGGGTGATGGCTACACCTTC. The J gene is TRBJ1-2, the V gene TRBV5-1, with 9 bases matching TRBD1. This CDR3 region has 14 residues. From germline, CDR1 is SGHRS and CDR2 YFSETQ. The V and J ends lost 2 bases and 6 bases, in that order; junction bases with no gene match: 5.

V is TRBV5-6 and J is TRBJ1-1, with 8 bases that match TRBD1. V was clipped by 2 bases and J by 4 bases; unmatched bases: 4. This CDR3 spans 14 amino acids. Germline loops: CDR1 SGHDT, CDR2 YYEEEE. CDR3: CASSFKTGVTEAFF. DNA for the CDR3: TGTGCCAGCAGCTTCAAGACAGGGGTCACTGAAGCTTTCTTT.

The table lists this clonotype with many counts. This sequence joins TRBV7-2 and TRBJ2-1, with TRBD2 as a possible D gene (5 bases). CDR1 is SGHTA, CDR2 FQGNSA, per germline. There are 16 residues in the CDR3. Between the trimmed V and J ends, which lost 5 bases and 0 bases, there was a span of 14 bases. CDR3: CASSRSSRDSYNEQFF. CDR3 sequence (DNA): TGTGCCAGCAGCCGTTCCTCCCGGGACTCCTACAATGAGCAGTTCTTC. The variable domain in full, completed from reference TRBV7-2 and TRBJ2-1, reads GAGVSQSPSNKVTEKGKDVELRCDPISGHTALYWYRQSLGQGLEFLIYFQGNSAPDKSGLPSDRFSAERTGGSVSTLTIQRTQQEDSAVYLCASSRSSRDSYNEQFFGPGTRLTVL.

V usage is TRBV10-3 and J usage is TRBJ1-5, with TRBD1 identical over 8 bases. Trimming at V came to 2 bases and at J to 5 bases, leaving 5 bases not matched to a gene. Germline-derived CDR1 and CDR2 are ENHRY and SYGVKD. The length of the CDR3 is 15 residues. The CDR3 loop is CAISETGGSYQPQHF. The CDR3 DNA reads TGTGCCATCAGTGAGACAGGGGGAAGCTATCAGCCCCAGCATTTT.

The table lists this clonotype with a few counts. V gene TRBV18 combines with J gene TRBJ1-6, with 7 bases aligning to TRBD1. Germline CDR1 reads KGHSH; CDR2 reads LQKENI. The CDR3 is 14 residues long. Trimming at V came to 6 bases and at J to 7 bases, leaving 6 bases not matched to a gene. Here the CDR3 reads CASSPDRNNSPLHF. CDR3 coding DNA: TGTGCCAGCTCCCCGGACAGGAACAATTCACCCCTCCACTTT.

This clonotype occurred a few times. The V and J genes are TRBV10-3 and TRBJ1-6, with D possibly matching TRBD1 (5 bases). In germline, CDR1 is ENHRY, CDR2 SYGVKD. This CDR3 spans 14 amino acids. Deletions cut 11 bases from V and 11 bases from J, with 22 bases between. The CDR3 sequence is CASRDGGWGTPLHF. CDR3 DNA sequence: TGTGCCTCCCGAGACGGAGGGTGGGGGACACCCCTCCACTTT.

The chain has TRBV28 and TRBJ1-4; D uncertain. Germline CDR1 reads MDHEN; CDR2 reads SYDVKM. V lost 1 base to trimming and J lost 0 bases, with 15 bases between them. The CDR3 contains 18 residues. CDR3 coding DNA: TGTGCCAGCAGTTTATTCTCAATGGGTAGAGCAACTAATGAAAAACTGTTTTTT. Its translation: CASSLFSMGRATNEKLFF. Combining the CDR3 with reference TRBV28 and TRBJ1-4 gives the whole variable domain DVKVTQSSRYLVKRTGEKVFLECVQDMDHENMFWYRQDPGLGLRLIYFSYDVKMKEKGDIPEGYSVSREKKERFSLILESASTNQTSMYLCASSLFSMGRATNEKLFFGSGTQLSVL.

This clonotype was seen a handful of times. The V and J genes are TRBV20-1 and TRBJ2-1, with D unresolved. Germline-derived CDR1 and CDR2 are DFQATT and SNEGSKA (reference sequence). V was cut by 6 bases and J by 0 bases, with 12 bases left in between. This CDR3 has 14 amino acids. The CDR3: CSADGVSSYNEQFF. DNA for the CDR3: TGCAGTGCAGACGGCGTCAGCTCCTACAATGAGCAGTTCTTC.

There are a few counts of this clonotype. The chain couples TRBV6-6 to TRBJ2-7; 13 bases align to TRBD2. There are 17 residues in the CDR3. Germline CDR1 and CDR2: MNHNY and SVGAGI (reference sequence). V was clipped by 6 bases and J by 0 bases; unmatched bases: 8. CDR3 bases: TGTGCCAGCAGCCTCACAACTAGCGGGGGGGACTCCTACGAGCAGTACTTC. It is translated as CASSLTTSGGDSYEQYF.

The chain joins TRBV29-1 to TRBJ2-2; D gene uncertain. Deletions cut 3 bases from V and 5 bases from J, with 10 bases between. The CDR3 runs 13 residues. Germline V gene lookup returns CDR1 SQVTM and CDR2 ANQGSEA. In DNA form, the CDR3 reads TGCAGCGTTGATAAGGCCCAAACCGGGGAGCTGTTTTTT. It codes for CSVDKAQTGELFF.

This clonotype was picked up a small number of times. The chain carries TRBV5-1 and TRBJ2-3; TRBD2 is a possible D gene (6 bases). The CDR3 has 15 amino acids. Per germline, CDR1 SGHRS and CDR2 YFSETQ. The V end lost 1 base, the J end lost 0 bases, and 9 bases lay between the germline ends. CDR3 in amino acids: CASSLIADSTDTQYF. In DNA form, the CDR3 reads TGCGCCAGCAGCTTGATAGCGGATAGCACAGATACGCAGTATTTT. Filled out from reference TRBV5-1 and TRBJ2-3, the complete variable domain reads KAGVTQTPRYLIKTRGQQVTLSCSPISGHRSVSWYQQTPGQGLQFLFEYFSETQRNKGNFPGRFSGRQFSNSRSEMNVSTLELGDSALYLCASSLIADSTDTQYFGPGTRLTVL.

This chain uses TRBV12-3 or TRBV12-4 with TRBJ2-7; D gene unclear. The CDR3 consists of 12 residues. The ends were cut back, 5 bases at V and 9 bases at J, with 14 bases in the middle. CDR3 nucleotides: TGTGCCAGCAGTCTTTCCCTCACCGGGCAGTACTTC. Amino acid sequence: CASSLSLTGQYF.

The chain combines TRBV4-1 with TRBJ2-5, with 9 bases aligning to TRBD2. The CDR3 is made up of 16 amino acids. Losses at the gene ends were 0 bases for V and 3 bases for J; bases not matched to a gene: 5. Germline V gene lookup returns CDR1 MGHRA and CDR2 YSYEKL. The CDR3 DNA sequence: TGCGCCAGCAGCCAAGATCAGCGGGGGGAGGAAGAGACCCAGTACTTC. It codes for CASSQDQRGEEETQYF.

The chain recombines TRBV6-2 or TRBV6-3 with TRBJ1-5, with unresolved D. V was pared by 2 bases and J by 2 bases, with 7 bases between. The CDR3 is 14 residues long. The germline V gene encodes CDR1 MNHEY and CDR2 SVGEGT. The CDR3 protein is CASSYPPGNQPQHF. The DNA for the CDR3 is TGTGCCAGCAGTTACCCACCCGGCAATCAGCCCCAGCATTTT.

The CDR3 coding sequence is TGCAGTGCTAGAGATTTGAGGCAGGGCACCCCTAAGCAGTTCTTC. It yields the protein CSARDLRQGTPKQFF. The J gene is TRBJ2-1, the V gene TRBV20-1, with D possibly matching TRBD1 (5 bases). Trimming took off 0 bases at V and 11 bases at J, with 20 bases between the two ends. The CDR3 has 15 residues. Germline CDR1 and CDR2: DFQATT and SNEGSKA (reference sequence).

There are many counts of this clonotype. One base away lies a much larger clone, so this may be a sequencing read error. The V and J genes are TRBV14 and TRBJ2-6, with 9 bases lining up with TRBD1. Germline CDR1 and CDR2: SGHDN and FVKESK. CDR3 length equals 17 residues. The CDR3 DNA follows: TGTGCCAGCAGCCACGGACAGGGGCGGACTGGGGCCAACGTCCGGACTTTC. Its translation: CASSHGQGRTGANVRTF.

Details on this clonotype: A read error may be the cause here, since a much bigger clone is one base away. J is TRBJ2-5 and V is TRBV4-1; 9 bases fit TRBD2. The CDR3 length is 20 residues. Trimming took 1 base from V and 5 from J; bases not matched to a gene: 20. Looked up from germline, CDR1 is MGHRA and CDR2 is YSYEKL. Here the CDR3 reads CASSQALMRLAATYGETQYF. CDR3 coding DNA: TGCGCCAGCAGCCAAGCCCTGATGAGACTAGCGGCCACTTATGGGGAGACCCAGTACTTC.

The rearrangement links TRBV6-2 or TRBV6-3 to TRBJ2-1; either TRBD1 or TRBD2 may supply D (5 bases each). The CDR3 runs to 16 residues. Germline CDR1 reads MNHEY; CDR2 reads SVGEGT. V gave up 2 bases and J gave up 8 bases, with 19 bases separating them. CDR3 loop: CASSYLSRGARDEQFF. CDR3 nucleotides: TGTGCCAGCAGTTACCTGTCCAGAGGGGCGCGGGATGAGCAGTTCTTC.

The chain combines TRBV25-1 with TRBJ1-1; the match to TRBD1 covers 7 bases. Germline V gene sequence: CDR1 MGHDK, CDR2 SYGVNS. The V segment lost 3 bases and the J segment 6 bases; nucleotides outside the gene matches: 13. The CDR3 has 16 residues. CDR3 nucleotide sequence: TGTGCCAGCAGTGAGAATTTCAGGGGGGGCCCACCTGAAGCTTTCTTT. Translating gives CASSENFRGGPPEAFF. Full variable domain (missing parts from reference TRBV25-1 and TRBJ1-1): EADIYQTPRYLVIGTGKKITLECSQTMGHDKMYWYQQDPGMELHLIHYSYGVNSTEKGDLSSESTVSRIRTEHFPLTLESARPSHTSQYLCASSENFRGGPPEAFFGQGTRLTVV.

Only a few counts were recorded for this clonotype. V is TRBV20-1 and J is TRBJ2-3, with TRBD2 identical over 7 bases. The length of the CDR3 is 16 residues. V lost 5 bases to trimming and J lost 0 bases; unmatched junction nucleotides: 11. CDR1 DFQATT and CDR2 SNEGSKA come from the germline V gene (reference sequence). The CDR3 DNA reads TGCAGTGCTGGTGGGCTTCGGGGGGAGAGCACAGATACGCAGTATTTT. Translation gives CSAGGLRGESTDTQYF.

The rearrangement joins TRBV27 to TRBJ1-6; TRBD1 might be the D (6 bases). The germline V gene encodes CDR1 MNHEY and CDR2 SMNVEV (reference sequence). This CDR3 contains 15 residues. V gave up 6 bases and J gave up 6 bases, with 15 bases separating them. The DNA of the CDR3 is TGTGCCAGCAGCCAAACAGGGACCGTTAATTCACCCCTCCACTTT. Translated, it gives CASSQTGTVNSPLHF.